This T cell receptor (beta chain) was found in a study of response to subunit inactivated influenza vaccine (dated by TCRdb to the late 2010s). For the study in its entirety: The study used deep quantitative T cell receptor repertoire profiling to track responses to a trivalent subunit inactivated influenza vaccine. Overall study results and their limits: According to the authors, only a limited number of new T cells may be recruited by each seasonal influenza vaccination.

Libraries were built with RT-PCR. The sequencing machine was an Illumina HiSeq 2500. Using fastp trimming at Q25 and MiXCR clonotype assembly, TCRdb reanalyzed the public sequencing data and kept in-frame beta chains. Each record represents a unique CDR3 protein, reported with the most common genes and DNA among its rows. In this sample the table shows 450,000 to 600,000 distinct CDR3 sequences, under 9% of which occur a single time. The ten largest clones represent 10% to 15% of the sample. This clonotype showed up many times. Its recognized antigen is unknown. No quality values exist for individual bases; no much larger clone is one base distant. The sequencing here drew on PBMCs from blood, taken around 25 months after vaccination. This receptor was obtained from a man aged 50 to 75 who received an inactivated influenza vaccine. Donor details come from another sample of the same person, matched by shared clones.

The encoded CDR3 is CASRGTNYNEQFF. The nucleotide sequence is TGCGCCAGTCGAGGGACTAACTACAATGAGCAGTTCTTC. The chain links TRBV5-1 with TRBJ2-1; 7 bases in between match TRBD2. Measured from the cysteine to the phenylalanine, the CDR3 is 13 residues long. Only CDR3 DNA remains: 39 bases, in frame from the first base. The V end gives up 8 bases and the J end 3 bases, leaving 5 bases in the junction not matched to a gene. According to the germline V gene, CDR1 reads SGHRS and CDR2 reads YFSETQ. The full variable domain, with segments outside the CDR3 supplied by the reference TRBV5-1 and TRBJ2-1 proteins, appears as KAGVTQTPRYLIKTRGQQVTLSCSPISGHRSVSWYQQTPGQGLQFLFEYFSETQRNKGNFPGRFSGRQFSNSRSEMNVSTLELGDSALYLCASRGTNYNEQFFGPGTRLTVL.